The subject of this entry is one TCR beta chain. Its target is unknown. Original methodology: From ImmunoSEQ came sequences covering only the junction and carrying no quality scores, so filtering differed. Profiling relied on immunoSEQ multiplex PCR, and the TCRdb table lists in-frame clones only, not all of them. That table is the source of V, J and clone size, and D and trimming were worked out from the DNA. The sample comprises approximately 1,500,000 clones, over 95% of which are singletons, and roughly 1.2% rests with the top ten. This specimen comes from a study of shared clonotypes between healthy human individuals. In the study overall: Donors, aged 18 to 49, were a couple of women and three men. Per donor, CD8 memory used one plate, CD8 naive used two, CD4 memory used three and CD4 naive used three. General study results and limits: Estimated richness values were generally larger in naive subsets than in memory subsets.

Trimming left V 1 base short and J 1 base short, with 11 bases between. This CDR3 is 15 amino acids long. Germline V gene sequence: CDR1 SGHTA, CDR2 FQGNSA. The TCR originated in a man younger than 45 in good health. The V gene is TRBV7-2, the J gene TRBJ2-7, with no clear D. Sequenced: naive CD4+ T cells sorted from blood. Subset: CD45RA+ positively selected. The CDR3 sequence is CASSLVVGLSYEQYF. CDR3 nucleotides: TGTGCCAGCAGCTTAGTAGTCGGGTTATCCTACGAGCAGTACTTC. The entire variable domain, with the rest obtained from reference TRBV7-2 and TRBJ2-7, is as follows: GAGVSQSPSNKVTEKGKDVELRCDPISGHTALYWYRQSLGQGLEFLIYFQGNSAPDKSGLPSDRFSAERTGGSVSTLTIQRTQQEDSAVYLCASSLVVGLSYEQYFGPGTRLTVT.